This is a list of T cell receptor beta chains from one sample in a study of blood T cells in healthy people across ages. Using its own MiXCR run on the 5' RACE reads, TCRdb lists one record per CDR3 protein. This sample has roughly 1.5 million distinct CDR3 sequences, with approximately 42% found just once. Sequencing was performed on blood. The receptors come from a woman aged 18-29 years in good health. CDR3s include the opening cysteine and the closing phenylalanine or tryptophan. The D gene is left open where the match is weak. Clone size is given for some rows only: seen once, a few or many times, or a class if the clone is expanded.

j_gene: TRBJ1-5
v_gene: TRBV6-5
abundance: -
d_gene: TRBD1
CDR3nt: TGTGCCAGCAGTTATTCCGACAGGGTCAATCAGCCCCAGCATTTT
CDR3aa: CASSYSDRVNQPQHF

j_gene: TRBJ2-1
v_gene: TRBV9
abundance: -
d_gene: -
CDR3nt: TGTGCCAGCAGCGTTCTGGACAGAAATGAGCAGTTCTTC
CDR3aa: CASSVLDRNEQFF

j_gene: TRBJ1-2
v_gene: TRBV27
abundance: few
d_gene: TRBD1
CDR3nt: TGTGCCAGCAGCTATGACAGGGAGCGTGGCTACACCTTC
CDR3aa: CASSYDRERGYTF

j_gene: TRBJ2-1
v_gene: TRBV28
abundance: -
d_gene: TRBD2
CDR3nt: TGTGCCAGCAGTTTATCCAGCGGGGGCTCAAAAGAGCAGTTCTTC
CDR3aa: CASSLSSGGSKEQFF

j_gene: TRBJ2-3
v_gene: TRBV6-2/TRBV6-3
abundance: -
d_gene: TRBD1
CDR3nt: TGTGCCAGCAAGAAGACAGGGCTCAGGGACACAGATACGCAGTATTTT
CDR3aa: CASKKTGLRDTDTQYF

j_gene: TRBJ2-5
v_gene: TRBV10-3
abundance: few
d_gene: TRBD2
CDR3nt: TGTGCCATCAGGACTAGCGCCCTCCAAGAGACCCAGTACTTC
CDR3aa: CAIRTSALQETQYF

j_gene: TRBJ2-1
v_gene: TRBV5-1
abundance: -
d_gene: TRBD2
CDR3nt: TGCGCCAGCAGCTGGGGGGGAGAGTACAATGAGCAGTTCTTC
CDR3aa: CASSWGGEYNEQFF

j_gene: TRBJ1-2
v_gene: TRBV4-1
abundance: -
d_gene: -
CDR3nt: TGCGCCAGCAGCCAAGATTACGGCAAGAAGGGCTATGGCTACACCTTC
CDR3aa: CASSQDYGKKGYGYTF

j_gene: TRBJ2-5
v_gene: TRBV12-3/TRBV12-4
abundance: -
d_gene: -
CDR3nt: TGTGCCAGCACCCCCGGCCCAGGGAACCAAGAGACCCAGTACTTC
CDR3aa: CASTPGPGNQETQYF

j_gene: TRBJ2-5
v_gene: TRBV29-1
abundance: -
d_gene: TRBD1
CDR3nt: TGCAGCTTAACAGGGGGCGCGGGAGAGACCCAGTACTTC
CDR3aa: CSLTGGAGETQYF

j_gene: TRBJ2-1
v_gene: TRBV28
abundance: few
d_gene: TRBD2
CDR3nt: TGTGCCAGCAGTGTGGGGGCTAGCGGGAGTCAGTTCTTC
CDR3aa: CASSVGASGSQFF

j_gene: TRBJ2-1
v_gene: TRBV29-1
abundance: -
d_gene: -
CDR3nt: TGCAGCGTTGAAGGACGGCCAGAGACCCAGTTCTTC
CDR3aa: CSVEGRPETQFF

j_gene: TRBJ2-1
v_gene: TRBV19
abundance: -
d_gene: -
CDR3nt: TGTGCCAGTAGTAGCATGTCCCTCAATGAGCAGTTCTTC
CDR3aa: CASSSMSLNEQFF

j_gene: TRBJ1-6
v_gene: TRBV25-1
abundance: -
d_gene: TRBD1
CDR3nt: TGTGCCAGCAGTGGCCCCGGGACAGGGAGATTTTCACCCCTCCACTTT
CDR3aa: CASSGPGTGRFSPLHF

j_gene: TRBJ1-2
v_gene: TRBV27
abundance: -
d_gene: -
CDR3nt: TGTGCCAGCAGCACCGCTAGAGGGGCTTCAAGCTATGGCTACACCTTC
CDR3aa: CASSTARGASSYGYTF

j_gene: TRBJ2-5
v_gene: TRBV12-3/TRBV12-4
abundance: -
d_gene: -
CDR3nt: TGTGCCAGCAGCATAGAGGGGGAAAAGACCCAGTACTTC
CDR3aa: CASSIEGEKTQYF

j_gene: TRBJ2-5
v_gene: TRBV7-9
abundance: -
d_gene: TRBD1
CDR3nt: TGTGCCAGCAGCTTAGAGGGGGACAGCCAAGAGACCCAGTACTTC
CDR3aa: CASSLEGDSQETQYF

j_gene: TRBJ2-2
v_gene: TRBV20-1
abundance: -
d_gene: -
CDR3nt: TGCAGTGCTTTCTGGGCCAACACCGGGGAGCTGTTTTTT
CDR3aa: CSAFWANTGELFF

j_gene: TRBJ2-1
v_gene: TRBV25-1
abundance: few
d_gene: TRBD2
CDR3nt: TGTGCCAGCAGTGAGAGGACTAGCGGGCCCTCCTACAATGAGCAGTTCTTC
CDR3aa: CASSERTSGPSYNEQFF

j_gene: TRBJ2-2
v_gene: TRBV12-3/TRBV12-4
abundance: -
d_gene: -
CDR3nt: TGTGCCAGCAGTCCTGGTGGCATTCTCACCGGGGAGCTGTTTTTT
CDR3aa: CASSPGGILTGELFF

j_gene: TRBJ2-7
v_gene: TRBV18
abundance: -
d_gene: TRBD1
CDR3nt: TGTGCCAGCTCATTGACAGGGGGTGGCGAGCAGTACTTC
CDR3aa: CASSLTGGGEQYF

j_gene: TRBJ1-1
v_gene: TRBV6-6
abundance: few
d_gene: -
CDR3nt: TGTGCCAGCAGTCAAGGCAGGGTGGGCAGGAACACTGAAGCTTTCTTT
CDR3aa: CASSQGRVGRNTEAFF

j_gene: TRBJ2-7
v_gene: TRBV4-3
abundance: -
d_gene: -
CDR3nt: TGCGCCAGCAGCCAAGATTGGCGGGACGCTCGGCAGCAGTACTTC
CDR3aa: CASSQDWRDARQQYF

j_gene: TRBJ1-1
v_gene: TRBV6-5
abundance: -
d_gene: TRBD1
CDR3nt: TGTGCCAGCAGTTACGGCGAGGGGACAGAAAACACTGAAGCTTTCTTT
CDR3aa: CASSYGEGTENTEAFF

j_gene: TRBJ2-3
v_gene: TRBV12-3/TRBV12-4
abundance: -
d_gene: -
CDR3nt: TGTGCCAGCAGTTTAGTGCAGGGGAGGCAAGATACGCAGTATTTT
CDR3aa: CASSLVQGRQDTQYF

j_gene: TRBJ2-7
v_gene: TRBV29-1
abundance: few
d_gene: -
CDR3nt: TGCAGCGTTGAAGAACCCCGCGGCGATCTCAACGAGCAGTACTTC
CDR3aa: CSVEEPRGDLNEQYF

j_gene: TRBJ1-1
v_gene: TRBV9
abundance: -
d_gene: -
CDR3nt: TGTGCCAGCAGCGCAATTCCGGGCACTGAAGCTTTCTTT
CDR3aa: CASSAIPGTEAFF

j_gene: TRBJ1-1
v_gene: TRBV9
abundance: -
d_gene: -
CDR3nt: TGTGCCAGCAGCGTAGGGGGAGCGGGGCCCACTGAAGCTTTCTTT
CDR3aa: CASSVGGAGPTEAFF

j_gene: TRBJ2-5
v_gene: TRBV6-5
abundance: many
d_gene: -
CDR3nt: TGTGCCAGCAGTTACTTGGCTAGCGCCCAAGAGACCCAGTACTTC
CDR3aa: CASSYLASAQETQYF

j_gene: TRBJ2-5
v_gene: TRBV12-3/TRBV12-4
abundance: -
d_gene: -
CDR3nt: TGTGCCAGCAGGTCGGGGGCGGTGGAGACCCAGTACTTC
CDR3aa: CASRSGAVETQYF

j_gene: TRBJ1-1
v_gene: TRBV9
abundance: few
d_gene: -
CDR3nt: TGTGCCAGCAGCCCCCGCGGGGTGTCTGAAGCTTTCTTT
CDR3aa: CASSPRGVSEAFF

j_gene: TRBJ2-3
v_gene: TRBV20-1
abundance: few
d_gene: -
CDR3nt: TGCAGTGCCCTCCCGAGACCCAGCCTCACAGATACGCAGTATTTT
CDR3aa: CSALPRPSLTDTQYF

j_gene: TRBJ2-3
v_gene: TRBV12-5
abundance: -
d_gene: TRBD2
CDR3nt: TGTGCTAGTGGTTTGGTACTAGCGGCCACAGATACGCAGTATTTT
CDR3aa: CASGLVLAATDTQYF

j_gene: TRBJ1-6
v_gene: TRBV9
abundance: -
d_gene: -
CDR3nt: TGTGCCAGCAGCGTTCTAGCGGGTCCACCCCTCCACTTT
CDR3aa: CASSVLAGPPLHF

j_gene: TRBJ2-1
v_gene: TRBV7-2
abundance: -
d_gene: -
CDR3nt: TGTGCCAGCAGCCCTTACCAGGCTAGCGCCTACAATGAGCAGTTCTTC
CDR3aa: CASSPYQASAYNEQFF

j_gene: TRBJ1-2
v_gene: TRBV12-3/TRBV12-4
abundance: -
d_gene: -
CDR3nt: TGTGCCAGCAGTTCTACTACTCAGGGGTCAGCTAACTATGGCTACACCTTC
CDR3aa: CASSSTTQGSANYGYTF

j_gene: TRBJ2-7
v_gene: TRBV20-1
abundance: -
d_gene: TRBD2
CDR3nt: TGCAGTGCTACCCCCCCTAGCGGATTCTCGGGCGAGCAGTACTTC
CDR3aa: CSATPPSGFSGEQYF

j_gene: TRBJ1-2
v_gene: TRBV7-2
abundance: few
d_gene: -
CDR3nt: TGTGCCAGCAGCTTAGGTCCCGGGAACCCCTATGGCTACACCTTC
CDR3aa: CASSLGPGNPYGYTF

j_gene: TRBJ2-5
v_gene: TRBV11-2
abundance: few
d_gene: -
CDR3nt: TGTGCCAGCAGCTTGGTTAAAGGGCAAGAGACCCAGTACTTC
CDR3aa: CASSLVKGQETQYF

j_gene: TRBJ1-1
v_gene: TRBV20-1
abundance: many
d_gene: TRBD1
CDR3nt: TGCAGTGCTAGAGCCGCGACAGGGGGCGACACTGAAGCTTTCTTT
CDR3aa: CSARAATGGDTEAFF

j_gene: TRBJ2-5
v_gene: TRBV2
abundance: many
d_gene: -
CDR3nt: TGTGCCAGCAGTGCCAGGACAGACCAAGAGACCCAGTACTTC
CDR3aa: CASSARTDQETQYF

j_gene: TRBJ2-3
v_gene: TRBV3-1
abundance: -
d_gene: TRBD2
CDR3nt: TGTGCCAGCAGCCCAGCGGGGCCCCGCACAGATACGCAGTATTTT
CDR3aa: CASSPAGPRTDTQYF

j_gene: TRBJ1-1
v_gene: TRBV11-2
abundance: once
d_gene: TRBD1
CDR3nt: TGTGCCAGCAGCTTATGGGACAGAATGAACACTGAAGCTTTCTTT
CDR3aa: CASSLWDRMNTEAFF

j_gene: TRBJ2-7
v_gene: TRBV2
abundance: few
d_gene: -
CDR3nt: TGTGCCAGCAGTGAAGGACTCCCGTCCTACGAGCAGTACTTC
CDR3aa: CASSEGLPSYEQYF

j_gene: TRBJ2-7
v_gene: TRBV20-1
abundance: -
d_gene: TRBD1
CDR3nt: TGCAGTGCTAGAGAGGGTGACAGGGTAGGATACGAGCAGTACTTC
CDR3aa: CSAREGDRVGYEQYF

j_gene: TRBJ2-1
v_gene: TRBV6-2/TRBV6-3
abundance: -
d_gene: -
CDR3nt: TGTGCCAGCAGTGGATGGGGACTGCTCATCAACAATGAGCAGTTCTTC
CDR3aa: CASSGWGLLINNEQFF

j_gene: TRBJ2-7
v_gene: TRBV10-3
abundance: few
d_gene: -
CDR3nt: TGTGCCATCAGTGATCCGGACGGTAGTAGTCTGCCCTTCATCTCCTACGAGCAGTACTTC
CDR3aa: CAISDPDGSSLPFISYEQYF

j_gene: TRBJ2-3
v_gene: TRBV4-2
abundance: -
d_gene: TRBD2
CDR3nt: TGTGCCAGCAGCCAAGCAACTAGCGGGAGGCCCCAATCGACGCAGTATTTT
CDR3aa: CASSQATSGRPQSTQYF

j_gene: TRBJ2-7
v_gene: TRBV9
abundance: -
d_gene: -
CDR3nt: TGTGCCAGCAGCGTAGATGGGACACCGGTGGGCGACGAGCAGTACTTC
CDR3aa: CASSVDGTPVGDEQYF

j_gene: TRBJ2-6
v_gene: TRBV7-6
abundance: few
d_gene: TRBD2
CDR3nt: TGTGCCAGCAGCCTTTTGACTAGCGGAAGCTCTGGGGCCAACGTCCTGACTTTC
CDR3aa: CASSLLTSGSSGANVLTF

j_gene: TRBJ2-3
v_gene: TRBV4-3
abundance: few
d_gene: TRBD2
CDR3nt: TGCGCCAGCAGCCAAGCACTAGCGGGAGTTACAGATACGCAGTATTTT
CDR3aa: CASSQALAGVTDTQYF

j_gene: TRBJ2-1
v_gene: TRBV7-9
abundance: -
d_gene: TRBD2
CDR3nt: TGTTCCAGCACTGGGGGGGGGGATGAGCAGTTCTTC
CDR3aa: CSSTGGGDEQFF

j_gene: TRBJ1-1
v_gene: TRBV12-3/TRBV12-4
abundance: -
d_gene: TRBD1
CDR3nt: TGTGCCAGCACCCGACAGGGGCCGGAGACTGAAGCTTTCTTT
CDR3aa: CASTRQGPETEAFF

j_gene: TRBJ2-5
v_gene: TRBV20-1
abundance: -
d_gene: -
CDR3nt: TGCAGTGCTAGAATCCCACAGGGCCAAGAGACCCAGTACTTC
CDR3aa: CSARIPQGQETQYF

j_gene: TRBJ2-3
v_gene: TRBV7-2
abundance: -
d_gene: -
CDR3nt: TGTGCCAGCAGCCCCGTATACGATACGCAGTATTTT
CDR3aa: CASSPVYDTQYF

j_gene: TRBJ1-5
v_gene: TRBV12-5
abundance: -
d_gene: -
CDR3nt: TGTGCTAGTGGTTTAGCGTATCAGCCCCAGCATTTT
CDR3aa: CASGLAYQPQHF

j_gene: TRBJ2-7
v_gene: TRBV29-1
abundance: -
d_gene: TRBD1
CDR3nt: TGCAGCGTTGGTGCAGGGGGCGAGCAGTACTTC
CDR3aa: CSVGAGGEQYF

j_gene: TRBJ2-4
v_gene: TRBV27
abundance: few
d_gene: -
CDR3nt: TGTGCCAGCGGAAGGGGAGAGCAGTACTTC
CDR3aa: CASGRGEQYF

j_gene: TRBJ2-7
v_gene: TRBV29-1
abundance: -
d_gene: -
CDR3nt: TGCAGCGTCGTACCCCAGGGGCTTCCCTCCTACGAGCAGTACTTC
CDR3aa: CSVVPQGLPSYEQYF

j_gene: TRBJ2-1
v_gene: TRBV6-6
abundance: few
d_gene: TRBD2
CDR3nt: TGTGCCAGCAGTTACGTAGCGGGAGGTCGCAATGAGCAGTTCTTC
CDR3aa: CASSYVAGGRNEQFF